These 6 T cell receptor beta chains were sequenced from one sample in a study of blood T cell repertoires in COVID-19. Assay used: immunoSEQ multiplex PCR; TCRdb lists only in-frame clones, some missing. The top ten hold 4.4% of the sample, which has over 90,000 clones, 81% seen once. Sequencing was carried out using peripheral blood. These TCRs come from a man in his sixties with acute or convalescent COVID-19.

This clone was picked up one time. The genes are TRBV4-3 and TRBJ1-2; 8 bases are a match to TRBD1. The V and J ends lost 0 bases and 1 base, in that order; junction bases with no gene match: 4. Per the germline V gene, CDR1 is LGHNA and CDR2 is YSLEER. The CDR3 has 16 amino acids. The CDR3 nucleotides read TGCGCCAGCAGCCAAGAGTCAGGGGGCGGTAACTATGGCTACACCTTC. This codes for CASSQESGGGNYGYTF.

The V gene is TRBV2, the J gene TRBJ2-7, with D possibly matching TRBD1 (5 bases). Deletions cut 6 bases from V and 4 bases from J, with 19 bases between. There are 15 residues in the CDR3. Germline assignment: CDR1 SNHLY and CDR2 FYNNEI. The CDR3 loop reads CASRVNAGQFYEQYF. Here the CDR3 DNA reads TGTGCCAGCAGGGTAAATGCAGGACAATTTTACGAGCAGTACTTC.

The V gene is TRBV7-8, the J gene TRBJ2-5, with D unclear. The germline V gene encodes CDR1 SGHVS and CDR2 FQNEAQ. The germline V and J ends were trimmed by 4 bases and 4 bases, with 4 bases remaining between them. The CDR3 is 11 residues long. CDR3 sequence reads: CASSSGETQYF. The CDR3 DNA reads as TGTGCCAGCAGCTCGGGAGAGACCCAGTACTTC.

The CDR3 nucleotides are TGTGCCAGCAGTTCCGGGTCTAATGAAAAACTGTTTTTT. As protein: CASSSGSNEKLFF. The rearrangement links TRBV6-2 or TRBV6-3 to TRBJ1-4, with D unresolved. The V end was cut by 4 bases, the J end by 3 bases, with 6 bases between. CDR1 MNHEY and CDR2 SVGEGT come from the germline V gene. This CDR3 has 13 amino acids.

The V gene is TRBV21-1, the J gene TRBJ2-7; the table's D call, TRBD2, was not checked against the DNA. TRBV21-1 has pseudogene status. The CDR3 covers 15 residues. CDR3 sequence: CASSKQKTKRDEQYF. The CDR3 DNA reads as TGTGCCAGCAGCAAACAAAAGACCAAGAGGGACGAGCAGTACTTC.

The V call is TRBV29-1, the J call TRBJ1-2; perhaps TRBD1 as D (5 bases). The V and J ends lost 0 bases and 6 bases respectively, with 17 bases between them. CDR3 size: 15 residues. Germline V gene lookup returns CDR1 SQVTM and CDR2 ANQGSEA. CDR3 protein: CSVEDQRIGVDGYTF. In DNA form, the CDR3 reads TGCAGCGTTGAAGATCAAAGAATAGGGGTCGATGGCTACACCTTC.